This T cell receptor (beta chain) was sequenced in a study of beta chain features in type 1 diabetes (dated by TCRdb to the late 2010s). Broadly, across the study: No differences in mean age, gender distribution, total cell number or subset yield were found between patients and healthy donors. Across all samples, fewer than 130 million sorted cells were examined, and cell number per subset correlated strongly with RNA yield. In the study, TCRB repertoires of sorted circulating CD4+ T cell subsets from recently diagnosed type 1 diabetes patients were compared with those of matched healthy donors. Whereas all 30 or so donors provided naive and central memory subsets, regulatory and stem cell-like memory subsets were isolated from just 8 patients and roughly eight healthy donors. Overall study results and their limits: Because small numbers of individuals were included in the HLA sub-analyses, any influence of HLA type on TCRB rearrangement was left unresolved. A moderate but significant shortening of TCRB CDR3 length was observed in type 1 diabetes patients in all four CD4+ subsets. Patients with type 1 diabetes made fewer insertions and deleted more nucleotides at VDJ recombination sites, implying thymic rearrangement abnormalities. Naive, central memory and regulatory TCRB repertoires appeared to be more similar among patients than among healthy donors. Shorter templates might have been favored by PCR, but patient and control samples were amplified and corrected together, so both groups would have been affected equally by any skew. Sequencing cDNA rather than genomic DNA could over-represent highly expressing activated cells, although activation and CD3 levels did not differ between groups.

In this sample, this clone turned up a few times. Its antigen is unknown. Base qualities are not recorded, but no much larger clone differs from it by a single base. The CDR3 goes from the cysteine to the phenylalanine over 14 residues. Kept here is only the CDR3 DNA, which spans 42 bases and is read in frame from base 1. V loses 4 bases of germline sequence and J loses 3 bases, and the interval between the two ends is 12 bases. CDR1 and CDR2 are drawn from the germline V gene (reference sequence): MNHNY, SVGAGI. The entire isolated RNA was reverse transcribed using the High Capacity cDNA Reverse Transcription Kit, and thus expressed TCRB transcripts were sequenced. Naive, central memory and regulatory T cell samples underwent deep immunoSEQ sequencing, averaging roughly 3.4 million total reads per sample. After sorted cells were lysed in RLT buffer, RNA was extracted with DNase-treated RNeasy Micro or Mini kits, with the choice depending on cell number. Each cell subset was processed on its own to prevent cross-contamination, while patient and healthy donor samples were processed together. Using the immunoSEQ multiplex PCR, TCRB sequences were amplified from cDNA into 87-bp fragments spanning the CDR3 region. The amplicons were sequenced using the Illumina HiSeq platform. The study's processing was this. Synthetic template baselines were used to correct PCR bias computationally, reads within Hamming distance 2 were collapsed, and singletons that could not be merged were discarded. Reads were aligned against IMGT so that V, D and J genes, CDR3 length and insertions or deletions at six rearrangement sites could be assigned. Within each subset, clonotype counts were normalized to sorted cell number, and only after that were true diversity and Gini coefficients computed with the tcR R package. The overlap coefficient, calculated on TCRB nucleotide sequences, was used to measure repertoire sharing. Out-of-frame TCRB sequences from naive cells were analyzed to stand in for the pre-selection repertoire. What TCRdb holds here is the immuneACCESS table cut down to in-frame rearrangements. Part of the clones is not present; checked against another copy, under half of the missing clones reflect an unresolved V gene, and the others are unexplained. V, J and clone size reflect that table, while D and trimming were determined from the DNA. This sample gives around 430,000 clones in total; approximately 28% of them show up just once. Around 0.065% of the sample goes to the ten largest clones.

A single peripheral blood draw of about 120 mL on average was collected from each donor into heparinised tubes. Naive, central memory, regulatory and stem cell-like memory CD4+ T cells were sorted on a BD FACSAria II using a panel including CD45RO, CCR7, CD25, CD127, CD95 and CD27. Every sorted population had a purity above 95%. Right away, PBMCs were isolated by Lymphoprep density gradient centrifugation and were stained directly, with no culture step. To minimize batch effects, samples were stained and sorted in pairs, one healthy donor with one patient per experiment. The sequence derives from a man aged 18 to 29 in good health. Material: naive CD4+ T cells from blood. The meaning of the sample's cell subset or site label: true naive CD4+ T cells. The chain joins TRBV6-6 to TRBJ2-5; no D gene can be assigned with confidence. DNA sequence: TGTGCCAGCAGTTTAGGGCCCATAGAAGAGACCCAGTACTTC. It encodes CASSLGPIEETQYF.